Listed below are T cell receptor beta chains from one sample, sequenced in a study of blood T cells in healthy people across ages. TCRdb passed the 5' RACE reads through MiXCR, listing each CDR3 protein once. Of some 920,000 distinct CDR3 sequences listed, roughly 51% are singletons. Sequenced material: blood. The receptors stem from a woman aged 60-70 years in good health. Each CDR3 is given with its conserved first and last residue. D genes are given only for firm matches. The listing skips clone size in some rows; elsewhere it reads once, few, many or a size class.

V gene,J gene,clone size,D gene,CDR3 protein,CDR3 DNA
TRBV7-9,TRBJ2-3,-,TRBD1,CAGSERGRTDTQYF,TGTGCCGGCAGTGAAAGGGGGCGAACAGATACGCAGTATTTT
TRBV6-2/TRBV6-3,TRBJ2-3,few,-,CASRKAASDTQYF,TGTGCCAGCAGAAAGGCCGCCAGTGATACGCAGTATTTT
TRBV20-1,TRBJ2-3,few,-,CSARVRLTAGTDTQYF,TGCAGTGCTAGAGTCCGACTTACGGCAGGCACAGATACGCAGTATTTT
TRBV9,TRBJ2-7,-,TRBD2,CASSEGTSNEQYF,TGTGCCAGCAGCGAAGGGACTAGTAACGAGCAGTACTTC
TRBV4-2,TRBJ2-3,-,TRBD2,CASSQERPAGGLTDTQYF,TGTGCCAGCAGCCAAGAAAGGCCTGCGGGAGGACTCACAGATACGCAGTATTTT
TRBV29-1,TRBJ1-2,few,TRBD1,CSVYRDRGNLPYGYTF,TGCAGCGTGTACCGGGACAGAGGAAATTTGCCCTATGGCTACACCTTC
TRBV6-2/TRBV6-3,TRBJ2-1,-,TRBD2,CASIKATAGAFVYEQFF,TGTGCCAGCATCAAAGCCACAGCGGGAGCCTTCGTGTATGAGCAGTTCTTC
TRBV15,TRBJ2-3,-,-,CATSRGPPDTQYF,TGTGCCACCAGCAGAGGGCCGCCGGATACGCAGTATTTT
TRBV24-1,TRBJ2-1,-,-,CATSEPGTMLNEQFF,TGTGCCACCAGTGAACCCGGGACAATGTTGAATGAGCAGTTCTTC
TRBV5-1,TRBJ1-1,-,-,CASSFVGGVNTEAFF,TGCGCCAGCAGCTTCGTCGGGGGGGTGAACACTGAAGCTTTCTTT
TRBV11-2,TRBJ2-7,-,-,CASSQYRQDPYEQYF,TGTGCCAGCAGCCAATACAGACAGGACCCCTACGAGCAGTACTTC
TRBV6-6,TRBJ1-2,-,-,CASSSRGGGSYGYTF,TGTGCCAGCAGTTCAAGGGGTGGGGGTAGCTATGGCTACACCTTC
TRBV4-1,TRBJ2-2,-,-,CASSQPEGVSTGELFF,TGCGCCAGCAGCCAACCCGAGGGAGTATCCACCGGGGAGCTGTTTTTT
TRBV6-2/TRBV6-3,TRBJ2-7,-,TRBD2,CATRGRAGAYEQYF,TGTGCCACCAGGGGACGAGCGGGGGCCTACGAGCAGTACTTC
TRBV12-3/TRBV12-4,TRBJ2-5,-,TRBD2,CASSSHGEGTVTQYF,TGTGCCAGCAGCTCCCACGGGGAGGGTACGGTGACCCAGTACTTC
TRBV12-3/TRBV12-4,TRBJ1-2,-,-,CACSLGFGNAGYTF,TGTGCCTGCAGTTTAGGCTTCGGGAATGCTGGCTACACCTTC
TRBV2,TRBJ2-2,-,-,CASRDQRRTGELFF,TGTGCCAGCAGGGACCAGCGGAGGACCGGGGAGCTGTTTTTT
TRBV12-3/TRBV12-4,TRBJ2-1,-,-,CAGGRSSYNEQFF,TGTGCAGGGGGTCGGAGCTCCTACAATGAGCAGTTCTTC
TRBV5-5,TRBJ2-7,few,TRBD2,CASSWATSGRSRGEQYF,TGTGCCAGCAGCTGGGCTACTAGCGGGAGGTCCAGAGGCGAGCAGTACTTC
TRBV7-2,TRBJ2-1,-,TRBD2,CAGSFLGTNYNEQFF,TGTGCCGGCAGCTTCCTCGGGACTAACTACAATGAGCAGTTCTTC
TRBV29-1,TRBJ2-2,few,-,CSVDNGERANTGELFF,TGCAGCGTTGACAACGGGGAGCGGGCGAACACCGGGGAGCTGTTTTTT
TRBV6-5,TRBJ1-1,-,-,CAIGRAANTEAFF,TGTGCCATAGGTCGGGCAGCGAACACTGAAGCTTTCTTT
TRBV28,TRBJ2-5,few,-,CASSASETQETQYF,TGTGCCAGCAGTGCCTCGGAGACCCAAGAGACCCAGTACTTC
TRBV20-1,TRBJ2-3,once,-,CSATPSVRTDTQYF,TGCAGTGCCACCCCTAGCGTTCGGACAGATACGCAGTATTTT
TRBV6-1,TRBJ2-4,-,-,CASSDQTGNILYF,TGTGCCAGCAGTGATCAGACAGGAAACATTCTGTACTTC
TRBV6-2/TRBV6-3,TRBJ1-5,-,TRBD1,CASSPGTGLLSNQPQHF,TGTGCCAGCAGTCCCGGGACAGGGCTCCTTAGCAATCAGCCCCAGCATTTT
TRBV29-1,TRBJ2-6,many,-,CSAIGSGANVLTF,TGCAGCGCGATCGGCTCTGGGGCCAACGTCCTGACTTTC
TRBV18,TRBJ2-7,-,-,CASSPPPGIYEQYF,TGTGCCAGCTCACCACCGCCGGGGATCTACGAGCAGTACTTC
TRBV29-1,TRBJ2-3,-,TRBD2,CSVEEGSGASTDTQYF,TGCAGCGTTGAAGAAGGTAGCGGGGCTAGCACAGATACGCAGTATTTT
TRBV4-3,TRBJ1-4,-,-,CASSQKGFTNEKLFF,TGCGCCAGCAGCCAGAAGGGTTTCACTAATGAAAAACTGTTTTTT
TRBV6-2/TRBV6-3,TRBJ2-3,few,-,CASSYGRQRGTDTQYF,TGTGCCAGCAGTTACGGGAGGCAGAGAGGCACAGATACGCAGTATTTT
TRBV20-1,TRBJ2-5,few,TRBD2,CSARGLAQETQYF,TGCAGTGCTAGGGGACTAGCGCAAGAGACCCAGTACTTC
TRBV18,TRBJ2-1,many,-,CASSPTGNEQFF,TGTGCCAGCAGCCCTACTGGGAATGAGCAGTTCTTC
TRBV29-1,TRBJ1-5,-,TRBD1,CSVGQGGNQPQHF,TGCAGCGTCGGACAGGGAGGCAATCAGCCCCAGCATTTT
TRBV28,TRBJ1-4,-,-,CASRFNEKLFF,TGTGCCAGCAGATTTAATGAAAAACTGTTTTTT
TRBV5-8,TRBJ1-5,-,-,CAGDPGESMDQPQHF,TGTGCCGGCGACCCGGGAGAGAGTATGGATCAGCCCCAGCATTTT
TRBV5-1,TRBJ2-1,few,-,CASSSGTGNNEQFF,TGCGCCAGCAGCTCTGGGACGGGGAACAATGAGCAGTTCTTC
TRBV5-1,TRBJ2-7,once,-,CASSPQGTGGNEQYF,TGCGCCAGCAGCCCTCAGGGGACCGGAGGGAATGAGCAGTACTTC
TRBV28,TRBJ1-4,few,TRBD1,CASRGDRVKEKLFF,TGTGCCAGCAGGGGGGACAGGGTGAAAGAAAAACTGTTTTTT
TRBV5-1,TRBJ2-5,-,-,CASSWTGLWQETQYF,TGCGCCAGCAGCTGGACGGGACTCTGGCAAGAGACCCAGTACTTC
TRBV28,TRBJ2-7,-,TRBD1,CTSSRYRGSYEQYF,TGTACCAGCAGTAGATACAGGGGTTCCTACGAGCAGTACTTC
TRBV2,TRBJ2-7,-,-,CASVTLTNYKQYF,TGTGCCAGCGTCACATTAACCAACTACAAGCAGTACTTC
TRBV7-9,TRBJ2-2,-,-,CASSTMSGTREITGELFF,TGTGCCAGCAGCACAATGTCAGGAACAAGGGAGATCACCGGGGAGCTGTTTTTT
TRBV12-3/TRBV12-4,TRBJ1-2,-,-,CASSPRRDHGYTF,TGTGCCAGCAGTCCCCGCAGGGATCATGGCTACACCTTC
TRBV20-1,TRBJ1-2,many,TRBD1,CSARKDREGNGYTF,TGCAGTGCTAGAAAGGACAGGGAGGGGAATGGCTACACCTTC
TRBV29-1,TRBJ2-3,many,TRBD2,CSVSPTSGFTDTQYF,TGCAGCGTATCGCCGACTAGCGGGTTCACAGATACGCAGTATTTT
TRBV7-6,TRBJ2-1,once,TRBD2,CASSDSGGADEQFF,TGTGCTAGCAGCGATAGCGGGGGGGCCGATGAGCAGTTCTTC
TRBV6-5,TRBJ1-6,-,TRBD1,CASSRGQGAPLHF,TGTGCCAGCAGTAGGGGACAGGGCGCACCCCTCCACTTT
TRBV28,TRBJ2-7,-,TRBD2,CASSGTSLYEQYF,TGTGCCAGCAGCGGGACTAGCCTCTACGAGCAGTACTTC
TRBV15,TRBJ2-6,many,-,CATSRGRDTSSGANVLTF,TGTGCCACCAGCAGAGGTCGGGACACAAGCTCTGGGGCCAACGTCCTGACTTTC
TRBV7-2,TRBJ2-1,-,TRBD2,CASSRTSGGWTNEQFF,TGTGCCAGCAGCCGGACTAGCGGGGGGTGGACCAATGAGCAGTTCTTC
TRBV9,TRBJ2-4,-,TRBD1,CASSVGEGTGPLAKNIQYF,TGTGCCAGCAGCGTAGGGGAAGGGACAGGACCACTAGCCAAAAACATTCAGTACTTC
TRBV11-3,TRBJ2-7,-,TRBD2,CASGPGLAVSYEQYF,TGTGCCAGCGGCCCGGGACTAGCGGTCTCCTACGAGCAGTACTTC